The clone carrying this T cell receptor (beta chain) has at least ten counts. What it binds is unknown. The data are from a study of blood T cells in healthy people across ages. The study's findings and limits: The study regarded diversity estimates from one million T cells as underestimates.

The CDR3 has 14 residues. Germline V gene lookup returns CDR1 SGHKS and CDR2 YYEKEE (reference sequence). The J segment lost 7 bases and the V segment lost 3 bases, leaving 4 bases of the junction unmatched. Together with a sample-barcoded 5' primer, a J-beta primer mix was included in a second PCR lasting roughly 6 to 12 cycles. Each of the samples gave a minimum of 2.5 million paired-end reads that contained CDR3. TCRdb used MiXCR to reprocess the 5' RACE reads, holding one entry per CDR3 protein. The sample has about 730,000 distinct CDR3 sequences; roughly 47% are singletons. This TCR was recovered from an older woman in good health. Sequencing was done on a sample of blood. The genes are TRBV5-5 and TRBJ2-1; 10 bases agree with TRBD2. CDR3 nucleotides: TGTGCCAGCAGCTCCGGGACTAGCGTAAATGAGCAGTTCTTC. Encoded protein: CASSSGTSVNEQFF.